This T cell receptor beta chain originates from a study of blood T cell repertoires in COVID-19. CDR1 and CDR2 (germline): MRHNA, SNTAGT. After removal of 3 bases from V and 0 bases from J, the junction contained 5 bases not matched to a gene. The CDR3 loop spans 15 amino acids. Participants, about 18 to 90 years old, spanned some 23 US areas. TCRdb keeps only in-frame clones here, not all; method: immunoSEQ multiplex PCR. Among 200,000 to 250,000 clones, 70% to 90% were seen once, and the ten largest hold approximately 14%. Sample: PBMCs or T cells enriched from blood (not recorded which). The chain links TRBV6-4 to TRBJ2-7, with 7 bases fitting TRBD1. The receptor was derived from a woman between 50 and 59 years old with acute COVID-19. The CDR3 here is CASSEVQGSSYEQYF. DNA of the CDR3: TGTGCCAGCAGTGAGGTACAGGGGAGCTCCTACGAGCAGTACTTC.